Listed here are 29 T cell receptor beta chains from one sample, sequenced in a study of blood T cell repertoires in COVID-19. This table comes from immunoSEQ multiplex PCR, and its TCRdb copy is limited to in-frame clones, with some not included. The sample has around 260,000 clones, 80% to 90% seen once. The sequenced sample was PBMCs or T cells enriched from blood (not recorded which). Source of these receptors: a woman aged 25 to 39 who had recovered from COVID-19.

This clone was seen just once. The J gene is TRBJ1-5, the V gene TRBV13; no clear D. The CDR3 consists of 16 residues. Trimming took 6 bases from V and 2 from J, leaving 17 bases between them. Germline V gene lookup returns CDR1 PRHDT and CDR2 FYEKMQ (reference sequence). DNA of the CDR3: TGTGCCAGCAGTACCCGAGGCGGGCCTGGCAATCAGCCCCAGCATTTT. Its translation is CASSTRGGPGNQPQHF.

This clone showed up just a few times. This chain connects TRBV6-5 to TRBJ1-6; D gene unclear. This CDR3 region has 13 residues. V was shortened by 7 bases and J by 7 bases, with 11 bases between the two germline ends. CDR1 MNHEY and CDR2 SVGAGI come from the germline V gene. The CDR3 loop reads CASKDLGNSPLHF. CDR3 bases: TGTGCCAGCAAGGACTTGGGGAATTCACCCCTCCACTTT.

This clone showed up just a few times. V usage is TRBV12-3 or TRBV12-4 and J usage is TRBJ1-1; D call uncertain. The CDR3 consists of 13 residues. V shed 7 bases and J shed 4 bases, with 13 bases lying between them. Written as DNA, the CDR3 is TGTGCCAGCACCCTGAGGGATCGCACTGAAGCTTTCTTT. Amino acids: CASTLRDRTEAFF.

The chain recombines TRBV29-1 with TRBJ2-3; the match to TRBD1 covers 8 bases. The CDR3 extends over 16 amino acids. Per germline, CDR1 SQVTM and CDR2 ANQGSEA. V gave up 3 bases and J gave up 5 bases; unmatched junction bases: 13. The chain's CDR3 is CSVDRYPGQVGDTQYF. CDR3 nucleotide sequence: TGCAGCGTTGATCGATATCCGGGACAGGTGGGAGATACGCAGTATTTT.

The V call is TRBV28, the J call TRBJ2-1; perhaps TRBD2 as D (6 bases). Between the trimmed V and J ends, which lost 6 bases and 0 bases, there was a span of 18 bases. The CDR3 covers 17 residues. Germline V gives CDR1 MDHEN, CDR2 SYDVKM. The DNA for the CDR3 is TGTGCCAGCAGGGCGCCCGCTCCGGGAGCCTCCTACAATGAGCAGTTCTTC. This encodes CASRAPAPGASYNEQFF.

The chain's CDR3 is CASSLLVRSTEAFF. The CDR3, as DNA: TGTGCCAGCAGCTTATTGGTTCGTAGTACTGAAGCTTTCTTT. The chain joins TRBV7-8 to TRBJ1-1; D unclear. The V and J ends lost 2 bases and 5 bases respectively, with 12 bases between them. This CDR3 spans 14 amino acids. Germline loops: CDR1 SGHVS, CDR2 FQNEAQ.

This clone was counted once. The V gene is TRBV7-9, the J gene TRBJ1-5; D is possibly TRBD1 (5 bases). This CDR3 is 13 amino acids long. The germline V and J ends were trimmed by 5 bases and 11 bases, with 16 bases remaining between them. Per the germline V gene, CDR1 is SEHNR and CDR2 is FQNEAQ (reference sequence). CDR3 region: CASSPGLEVAQHF. The CDR3 bases are TGTGCCAGCAGCCCGGGACTTGAGGTAGCCCAGCATTTT.

This rearrangement joins TRBV3-1 (or the pseudogene TRBV3-2) to TRBJ1-6, with TRBD1 matching over 12 bases. The CDR3 has 18 amino acids. The V segment lost 1 base and the J segment 10 bases; nucleotides outside the gene matches: 11. Germline CDR1 is LGHDT and CDR2 is YNNKEL (reference sequence). CDR3 DNA sequence: TGTGCCAGCAGCCAAGGTCTCCGTGGGACAGGGGGCCTATCACCCCTCCACTTT. Residues: CASSQGLRGTGGLSPLHF.

V and J are TRBV10-3 and TRBJ1-1, with a possible D match to TRBD1 (5 bases). V lost 1 base and J lost 1, with 10 bases in between. The germline V gene has CDR1 ENHRY and CDR2 SYGVKD. This CDR3 has 15 amino acids. The DNA of the CDR3 is TGTGCCATCAGTGAGTTCGACAGTTCGAACACTGAAGCTTTCTTT. This codes for CAISEFDSSNTEAFF.

The chain combines TRBV5-6 with TRBJ2-7, with no clear D. The V and J ends lost 0 bases and 1 base respectively, with 14 bases between them. Germline loops: CDR1 SGHDT, CDR2 YYEEEE. The CDR3 runs to 16 residues. The CDR3 here is CASSLEVDTTSYEQYF. The CDR3 DNA sequence: TGTGCCAGCAGCTTGGAGGTGGATACGACTTCCTACGAGCAGTACTTC.

This clone showed up just once. J is TRBJ1-5 and V is TRBV5-5; possible D gene TRBD1, 5 bases. The germline V and J ends were trimmed by 2 bases and 3 bases, with 12 bases remaining between them. The CDR3 spans 15 residues. Germline CDR1 SGHKS, CDR2 YYEKEE (reference sequence). The DNA of the CDR3 is TGTGCCAGCAGCTTTGGGGGGGTGGCCAATCAGCCCCAGCATTTT. This sequence encodes CASSFGGVANQPQHF.

The V and J genes are TRBV28 and TRBJ2-3; maybe TRBD2 (7 bases). With 6 bases removed from V and 5 bases from J, the gap between germline ends came to 12 bases. Germline CDR1 and CDR2: MDHEN and SYDVKM. The CDR3 is 13 amino acids. The CDR3 region has the DNA TGTGCCAGCAGCCTAAGGGGGGGAGATACGCAGTATTTT. Translated: CASSLRGGDTQYF.

This chain's CDR3 is CASSSLRDSNEQYF. The DNA for the CDR3 is TGTGCCAGCAGCTCCCTTCGGGACAGTAACGAGCAGTACTTC. J is TRBJ2-7 and V is TRBV5-6; 7 nucleotides line up with TRBD1. The CDR3 is 14 amino acids. V dropped 3 bases and J dropped 5; count of bases not matched to a gene: 8. Germline assignment: CDR1 SGHDT and CDR2 YYEEEE.

The rearrangement joins TRBV7-3 to TRBJ2-5; the match to TRBD1 covers 8 bases. Germline CDR1 is SGHTA and CDR2 is FQGTGA. The J segment lost 4 bases and the V segment lost 2 bases, leaving 9 bases of the junction unmatched. The CDR3 sequence is 16 residues long. CDR3 sequence: CASSLVHLQGGETQYF. CDR3 sequence (DNA): TGTGCCAGCAGCTTAGTACACCTACAGGGGGGAGAGACCCAGTACTTC.

This clone was seen ten or more times. The chain combines TRBV2 with TRBJ1-5, with D hard to call. The CDR3 consists of 16 residues. Germline-derived CDR1 and CDR2 are SNHLY and FYNNEI. Trimming took 1 base from V and 0 from J, leaving 10 bases between them. CDR3 sequence: CASSEELGLSNQPQHF. The DNA for the CDR3 is TGTGCCAGCAGTGAAGAATTGGGCCTTAGCAATCAGCCCCAGCATTTT.

This chain links TRBV7-9 with TRBJ2-5; 8 bases line up with TRBD2. Germline V gene sequence: CDR1 SEHNR, CDR2 FQNEAQ (reference sequence). V trimming: 4 bases; J trimming: 4 bases; junction bases outside the gene matches: 5. The CDR3 spans 14 residues. CDR3: CASSSTSGVETQYF. CDR3 coding DNA: TGTGCCAGCAGCTCTACTAGCGGTGTAGAGACCCAGTACTTC.

The J gene is TRBJ2-3, the V gene TRBV11-3; 7 bases map to TRBD2. The V segment lost 3 bases and the J segment 1 base; nucleotides outside the gene matches: 1. The CDR3 loop spans 14 amino acids. Germline V gives CDR1 SGHNT, CDR2 YENEEA. The CDR3 region is CASSLSGGTDTQYF. In nucleotides, the CDR3 is TGTGCCAGCAGCTTGAGCGGGGGCACAGATACGCAGTATTTT.

The J gene is TRBJ2-2, the V gene TRBV11-2, with a possible D match to TRBD1 (5 bases). Looked up from germline, CDR1 is SGHAT and CDR2 is FQNNGV. The CDR3 runs to 17 residues. V was clipped by 0 bases and J by 0 bases, with 11 bases between them. The CDR3 is CASSLDIGAPNTGELFF. CDR3 in DNA: TGTGCCAGCAGCTTAGATATAGGGGCCCCGAACACCGGGGAGCTGTTTTTT. The entire variable domain, with the rest obtained from reference TRBV11-2 and TRBJ2-2, is as follows: EAGVAQSPRYKIIEKRQSVAFWCNPISGHATLYWYQQILGQGPKLLIQFQNNGVVDDSQLPKDRFSAERLKGVDSTLKIQPAKLEDSAVYLCASSLDIGAPNTGELFFGEGSRLTVL.

The genes are TRBV28 and TRBJ1-2; TRBD1 agrees at 7 bases. The CDR3 runs 14 residues. Germline CDR1 is MDHEN and CDR2 is SYDVKM. With 5 bases clipped from V and 7 bases from J, the junction kept 10 bases outside the gene matches. The chain's CDR3 is CASSPPHRQGGYTF. The CDR3 nucleotides are TGTGCCAGCAGTCCCCCGCATAGACAGGGTGGCTACACCTTC.

The DNA for the CDR3 is TGTGCCAGCAGCTTAGCGTTCCAACAGAAGTACAATGAGCAGTTCTTC. Translating it yields CASSLAFQQKYNEQFF. This rearrangement joins TRBV7-6 to TRBJ2-1; D gene uncertain. V was clipped by 0 bases and J by 4 bases, with 13 bases between them. Germline assignment: CDR1 SGHVS and CDR2 FNYEAQ. The CDR3 has 16 residues.

The chain recombines TRBV15 with TRBJ1-5, with D possibly matching TRBD1 (5 bases). Deletions cut 5 bases from V and 6 bases from J, with 11 bases between. This CDR3 comprises 13 residues. Germline-derived CDR1 and CDR2 are LNHNV and YYDKDF (reference sequence). The CDR3 loop is CATSVSGAQPQHF. The CDR3 coding sequence is TGTGCCACCAGCGTAAGTGGGGCTCAGCCCCAGCATTTT.

V usage is TRBV11-2 and J usage is TRBJ2-5; D is possibly TRBD1 (6 bases). The V end was cut by 1 base, the J end by 5 bases, with 20 bases between. The CDR3 covers 17 residues. Germline lookup yields CDR1 SGHAT and CDR2 FQNNGV. The CDR3 sequence: CASSLGWRAPRGETQYF. DNA of the CDR3: TGTGCCAGCAGCTTAGGATGGCGGGCTCCAAGGGGGGAGACCCAGTACTTC.

This sequence joins TRBV6-6 and TRBJ1-6; possible D gene TRBD1, 5 bases. The CDR3 is made up of 15 amino acids. CDR1 MNHNY and CDR2 SVGAGI come from the germline V gene (reference sequence). Trimming took off 2 bases at V and 6 bases at J, with 11 bases between the two ends. CDR3 in amino acids: CASSYVTAFNSPLHF. DNA of the CDR3: TGTGCCAGCAGTTACGTGACAGCTTTTAATTCACCCCTCCACTTT.

This chain links TRBV5-1 with TRBJ1-1, with 7 nucleotides matching TRBD1. This CDR3 region has 13 residues. V shed 0 bases and J 7 bases; nucleotides not matched to a gene: 3. The germline gives CDR1 SGHRS, CDR2 YFSETQ. The CDR3 region has the DNA TGCGCCAGCAGCTTGGGACAGGGAAGTGAAGCTTTCTTT. It translates to CASSLGQGSEAFF.

The chain joins TRBV6-1 to TRBJ1-5; D remains unclear. The CDR3 spans 16 residues. Germline V gene sequence: CDR1 MNHNS, CDR2 SASEGT. V lost 0 bases, J lost 0 bases, and 9 bases lay in between. The CDR3 coding sequence is TGTGCCAGCAGTGAAGCGCCTCGGGTTAGCAATCAGCCCCAGCATTTT. This sequence encodes CASSEAPRVSNQPQHF.

V and J are TRBV30 and TRBJ1-6; no reliable D call. Germline-derived CDR1 and CDR2 are GTSNPN and SVGIG (reference sequence). Deletions cut 0 bases from V and 8 bases from J, with 11 bases between. The CDR3 consists of 14 residues. This CDR3 reads CAWSVSTSHSPLHF. The CDR3 DNA is TGTGCCTGGAGTGTGTCGACTTCACATTCACCCCTCCACTTT.

V and J are TRBV20-1 and TRBJ1-1; possibly TRBD1 for D (5 bases). V was clipped by 3 bases and J by 0 bases, with 23 bases between them. This CDR3 comprises 18 residues. Germline V CDR1 and CDR2: DFQATT, SNEGSKA (reference sequence). The CDR3: CSASLGPTLRHMNTEAFF. The CDR3 DNA is TGCAGTGCTAGTCTGGGGCCTACCCTCCGTCACATGAACACTGAAGCTTTCTTT.

The V gene is TRBV15, the J gene TRBJ2-1, with TRBD2 identical over 8 bases. V lost 0 bases and J lost 5; bases outside the gene matches: 12. CDR1 and CDR2 (germline): LNHNV, YYDKDF (reference sequence). This CDR3 is 18 amino acids long. The CDR3 here is CATSRDGLMFSGNNEQFF. DNA of the CDR3: TGTGCCACCAGCAGAGATGGACTTATGTTTAGCGGGAACAATGAGCAGTTCTTC.

V is TRBV11-2 and J is TRBJ1-3; D is unresolved. The germline V gene encodes CDR1 SGHAT and CDR2 FQNNGV. Trimming pared 7 bases from V and 3 bases from J, leaving 16 bases between. The CDR3 covers 15 residues. DNA for the CDR3: TGTGCCAGCACCCAATTGCGGCATGGTGGAAACACCATATATTTT. This encodes CASTQLRHGGNTIYF.